This T cell receptor (beta chain) is drawn from a study of cytomegalovirus exposure and HLA in healthy donors. Study-wide background: Unique TCRs from HLA-typed donors, 70 million to 100 million of them, were held in an early data release. Falling in the Caucasian-associated ancestry cluster were about four fifths of approximately 410 genotyped donors. Study outcomes and limitations: Most CMV-associated TCR beta chains appeared HLA-restricted in a later analysis. Researchers had no immune exposure information except CMV serostatus available.

CDR1 SGHRS and CDR2 YFSETQ come from the germline V gene. The CDR3 length is 15 residues. V gave up 2 bases and J gave up 4 bases; unmatched junction bases: 5. The PCR contained 60 Vbeta and 13 Jbeta primers. This table comes from immunoSEQ multiplex PCR, and its TCRdb copy is limited to in-frame clones, with some not included. The table has 150,000 to 200,000 clones, 77% seen once. This clone came up a few times. No antigen is known for it. The source of this sequence is a woman aged 60-70 years in good health and CMV-seropositive. The sequenced sample consisted of PBMCs. The rearrangement links TRBV5-1 to TRBJ2-2; 7 bases fit TRBD1. Written as DNA, the CDR3 is TGCGCCAGCAGCTTCCACAGGGGCTTCACCGGGGAGCTGTTTTTT. Protein sequence: CASSFHRGFTGELFF.